The 22 T cell receptor beta chains listed next were all sequenced from one sample in a study of T cells in Graves' hyperthyroidism and ophthalmopathy. From RNA transcripts, TCR beta CDR3 regions were amplified. First-round RT-PCR with HTBI primers amplified the TCR CDR3 region. TCRdb called the multiplex PCR reads again in MiXCR, with one record for every CDR3 protein. This table has some 530,000 distinct CDR3 sequences, 20% to 25% appearing once. Material: blood. The receptors stem from a woman aged 70-85 years with Graves' ophthalmopathy.

This clonotype appeared many times. The chain couples TRBV15 to TRBJ2-5, with 7 nucleotides matching TRBD2. Trimming took 3 bases from V and 1 from J; bases not matched to a gene: 5. This CDR3 is built from 15 residues. Germline V gene data show CDR1 as LNHNV and CDR2 as YYDKDF (reference sequence). CDR3 DNA: TGTGCCACCAGCAGTAGAAGCGGGACCCAAGAGACCCAGTACTTC. It yields the protein CATSSRSGTQETQYF.

This clonotype was counted a few times. The chain carries TRBV3-1 and TRBJ2-5; the match to TRBD2 covers 10 bases. The CDR3 covers 15 residues. Germline V CDR1 and CDR2: LGHDT, YNNKEL (reference sequence). Unmatched junction bases numbered 12, after V lost 0 bases and J lost 14 bases. CDR3 loop: CASSQESSGSPSVYF. As DNA, the CDR3 is TGTGCCAGCAGCCAAGAGTCTAGCGGGAGCCCCTCGGTTTACTTC.

This clonotype was counted between two and nine times. The chain carries TRBV2 and TRBJ2-1; tentatively, D is TRBD2 (6 bases). This CDR3 spans 15 amino acids. The germline V and J ends were trimmed by 3 bases and 0 bases, with 9 bases remaining between them. Germline V lookup: CDR1 SNHLY, CDR2 FYNNEI. CDR3 nucleotide sequence: TGTGCCAGCAGTGAGGGAGGCGCCTCCTACAATGAGCAGTTCTTC. It yields the protein CASSEGGASYNEQFF.

V usage is TRBV7-8 and J usage is TRBJ1-1; TRBD1 agrees at 7 bases. CDR1 is SGHVS and CDR2 is FQNEAQ in the germline V gene. V dropped 5 bases and J dropped 1; count of bases not matched to a gene: 7. The CDR3 loop spans 15 amino acids. The CDR3 reads CASSKERGQNTEAFF. The DNA for the CDR3 is TGTGCCAGCAGCAAAGAGAGGGGGCAGAACACTGAAGCTTTCTTT. The variable domain in full, completed from reference TRBV7-8 and TRBJ1-1, reads GAGVSQSPRYKVAKRGQDVALRCDPISGHVSLFWYQQALGQGPEFLTYFQNEAQLDKSGLPSDRFFAERPEGSVSTLKIQRTQQEDSAVYLCASSKERGQNTEAFFGQGTRLTVV.

The genes are TRBV19 and TRBJ2-2, with 7 positions matching TRBD1. Trimming removed 6 bases from V and 4 bases from J; junction bases left unmatched: 5. The CDR3 contains 14 residues. Germline CDR1 LNHDA, CDR2 SQIVND (reference sequence). The CDR3 bases are TGTGCCAGTAGAAAACAGGGGACCACCGGGGAGCTGTTTTTT. Protein sequence: CASRKQGTTGELFF.

This clonotype was seen ten or more times. The CDR3, as DNA: TGTGCCAGCAATCAAGACAGCCCATATGGCTACACCTTC. Translating gives CASNQDSPYGYTF. The chain has TRBV2 and TRBJ1-2; tentatively, D is TRBD1 (5 bases). The V gene's germline CDR1 is SNHLY and CDR2 FYNNEI. CDR3 length equals 13 residues. Trimming removed 7 bases from V and 5 bases from J, with 14 bases in between. Full variable domain (missing parts from reference TRBV2 and TRBJ1-2): EPEVTQTPSHQVTQMGQEVILRCVPISNHLYFYWYRQILGQKVEFLVSFYNNEISEKSEIFDDQFSVERPDGSNFTLKIRSTKLEDSAMYFCASNQDSPYGYTFGSGTRLTVV.

CDR3 region: CASNWREGHGQFF. The CDR3 nucleotides are TGTGCCAGCAACTGGCGGGAGGGCCATGGGCAGTTCTTC. The genes are TRBV27 and TRBJ2-1; 9 nucleotides agree with TRBD2. V trimming: 7 bases; J trimming: 12 bases; junction bases outside the gene matches: 10. The CDR3 is 13 residues long. The germline gives CDR1 MNHEY, CDR2 SMNVEV (reference sequence).

This CDR3 is CASHRDRVGDTEAFF. CDR3 in DNA: TGTGCCAGCCACCGAGACAGGGTCGGCGACACTGAAGCTTTCTTT. The rearrangement uses TRBV19 and TRBJ1-1; 7 nucleotides align to TRBD1. V gave up 9 bases and J gave up 3 bases; unmatched junction bases: 13. This CDR3 region has 15 residues. Looked up from germline, CDR1 is LNHDA and CDR2 is SQIVND (reference sequence).

This clonotype was recorded at least ten times. The V call is TRBV11-2, the J call TRBJ1-2; D might be TRBD1 (5 bases). Looked up from germline, CDR1 is SGHAT and CDR2 is FQNNGV. Deletions cut 3 bases from V and 5 bases from J, with 16 bases between. This CDR3 comprises 15 residues. CDR3 sequence (DNA): TGTGCCAGCAGCTTCCAGGTTGGGGGTTCTTATGGCTACACCTTC. Residues: CASSFQVGGSYGYTF. Full variable domain (outside the CDR3, taken from reference TRBV11-2 and TRBJ1-2): EAGVAQSPRYKIIEKRQSVAFWCNPISGHATLYWYQQILGQGPKLLIQFQNNGVVDDSQLPKDRFSAERLKGVDSTLKIQPAKLEDSAVYLCASSFQVGGSYGYTFGSGTRLTVV.

This clonotype was seen more than once but under ten times. The V call is TRBV24-1, the J call TRBJ2-5, with 13 bases aligning to TRBD2. Per germline, CDR1 KGHDR and CDR2 SFDVKD. CDR3 length: 15 residues. Trimming took 3 bases from V and 5 from J; bases not matched to a gene: 2. CDR3 region: CATSDRLAGGETQYF. In nucleotides, the CDR3 is TGTGCCACCAGTGATAGACTAGCGGGAGGCGAGACCCAGTACTTC.

The chain carries TRBV6-1 and TRBJ1-6, with D maybe TRBD1 (5 bases). CDR1 MNHNS and CDR2 SASEGT come from the germline V gene. This CDR3 has 14 residues. Trimming cost V 3 bases and J 9 bases, with 12 bases left between them. The CDR3 DNA follows: TGTGCCAGCAGTGATAGGACACAGCGTTCACCCCTCCACTTT. Translated: CASSDRTQRSPLHF.

This clonotype was counted many times. The rearrangement uses TRBV27 and TRBJ1-6; D not certain. The V end was cut by 3 bases, the J end by 7 bases, with 4 bases between. Germline loops: CDR1 MNHEY, CDR2 SMNVEV (reference sequence). The CDR3 is made up of 12 amino acids. CDR3 protein: CASSFQNSPLHF. The CDR3 bases are TGTGCCAGCAGTTTCCAGAATTCACCCCTCCACTTT.

This chain uses TRBV14 with TRBJ2-3, with a tentative D call TRBD1 (5 bases). The ends were cut back, 1 base at V and 2 bases at J, with 16 bases in the middle. The CDR3 consists of 17 residues. Looked up from germline, CDR1 is SGHDN and CDR2 is FVKESK. For the CDR3, the DNA is TGTGCCAGCAGCCAAGTCCAGGGTCCCAGCCTCACAGATACGCAGTATTTT. Translated, it gives CASSQVQGPSLTDTQYF.

The rearrangement uses TRBV3-1 and TRBJ2-2; no firm D call. V was pared by 0 bases and J by 6 bases, with 8 bases between. The CDR3 is made up of 14 amino acids. The germline CDR1 and CDR2 sequences are LGHDT and YNNKEL (reference sequence). The CDR3 sequence: CASSQDGTPGELFF. CDR3 DNA sequence: TGTGCCAGCAGCCAAGATGGTACCCCCGGGGAGCTGTTTTTT.

This clonotype appeared a few times. The chain uses TRBV9 and TRBJ2-2, with D possibly TRBD2 on 6 matching bases. V shed 1 base and J shed 4 bases, with 11 bases lying between them. The CDR3 consists of 15 residues. CDR1 is SGDLS and CDR2 is YYNGEE in the germline V gene. The CDR3 protein is CASSVSAGVTGELFF. CDR3 in DNA: TGTGCCAGCAGCGTATCAGCGGGCGTCACCGGGGAGCTGTTTTTT.

In regard to this clonotype: This CDR3 is missing its conserved last phenylalanine or tryptophan, likely due to a read error. The CDR3 sequence: CATSRDLLAGRQETQYL. CDR3 coding DNA: TGTGCCACCAGCAGAGATCTACTAGCGGGAAGGCAAGAGACCCAGTACCTC. The rearrangement links TRBV15 to TRBJ2-5; 10 bases are shared with TRBD2. There are 17 residues in the CDR3. The trim removed 0 bases at V and 2 bases at J, leaving 6 bases unmatched. Germline CDR1 reads LNHNV; CDR2 reads YYDKDF (reference sequence).

In this sample, this clonotype turned up many times. This chain uses TRBV25-1 with TRBJ2-1; tentatively, D is TRBD1 or TRBD2 (5 bases each). Trimming stripped 2 bases from V and 9 bases from J, with 11 bases between. CDR1 is MGHDK, CDR2 SYGVNS, per germline. The CDR3 has 13 residues. The CDR3 DNA is TGTGCCAGCAGTGAAGCAAACGGGGCTGAGCAGTTCTTC. Protein sequence: CASSEANGAEQFF.

The chain has TRBV7-9 and TRBJ2-1, with 13 bases that match TRBD2. With V trimmed by 1 base and J by 7 bases, 4 bases remained unmatched. Germline CDR1 reads SEHNR; CDR2 reads FQNEAQ (reference sequence). The CDR3 has 16 residues. CDR3 nucleotide sequence: TGTGCCAGCAGCTTAGTAGGGACTAGCGGGAAGAATGAGCAGTTCTTC. Its translation: CASSLVGTSGKNEQFF.

The gene calls are TRBV6-1 and TRBJ2-2; D remains ambiguous. Germline values: CDR1 MNHNS, CDR2 SASEGT. This CDR3 is 11 amino acids long. V was trimmed by 6 bases and J by 5 bases, leaving 4 bases between them. CDR3 coding DNA: TGTGCCAGCAGGAAAACCGGGGAGCTGTTTTTT. The encoded protein is CASRKTGELFF.

This chain connects TRBV5-5 to TRBJ2-7; D is perhaps TRBD1 or TRBD2 (5 bases each). This CDR3 spans 15 amino acids. Germline CDR1 SGHKS, CDR2 YYEKEE (reference sequence). V lost 4 bases and J lost 2, with 16 bases in between. CDR3 DNA sequence: TGTGCCAGCAGCAGAGCGGTTGCAGGGACCTACGAGCAGTACTTC. This codes for CASSRAVAGTYEQYF.

This clonotype turned up a few times. The chain recombines TRBV28 with TRBJ1-3; TRBD1 might be the D (5 bases). The V end lost 4 bases, the J end lost 4 bases, and 11 bases lay between the germline ends. Germline CDR1 is MDHEN and CDR2 is SYDVKM. The CDR3 extends over 14 amino acids. CDR3 sequence reads: CASSSGTLGNTIYF. CDR3 bases: TGTGCCAGCAGTTCCGGGACTTTAGGAAACACCATATATTTT. Filled out from reference TRBV28 and TRBJ1-3, the complete variable domain reads DVKVTQSSRYLVKRTGEKVFLECVQDMDHENMFWYRQDPGLGLRLIYFSYDVKMKEKGDIPEGYSVSREKKERFSLILESASTNQTSMYLCASSSGTLGNTIYFGEGSWLTVV.

This clonotype was picked up a small number of times. A junction boundary mismatches the germline segment, possibly from a read error. The rearrangement links TRBV5-1 to TRBJ2-1; 9 positions match TRBD2. Per the germline V gene, CDR1 is SGHRS and CDR2 is YFSETQ. The CDR3 is 14 amino acids. Here the CDR3 reads CASGLDSGSNEQFF. The CDR3 DNA is TGCGCCAGCGGCTTGGATAGCGGGAGTAATGAGCAGTTCTTC.